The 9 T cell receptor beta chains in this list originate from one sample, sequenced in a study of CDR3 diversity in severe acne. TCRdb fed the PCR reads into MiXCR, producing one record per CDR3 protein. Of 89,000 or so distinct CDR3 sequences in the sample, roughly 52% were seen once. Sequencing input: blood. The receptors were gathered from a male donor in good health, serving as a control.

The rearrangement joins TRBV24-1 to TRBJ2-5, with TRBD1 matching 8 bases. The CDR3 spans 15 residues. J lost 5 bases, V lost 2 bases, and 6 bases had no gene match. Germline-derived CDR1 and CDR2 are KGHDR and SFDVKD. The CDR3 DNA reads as TGTGCCACCAGTGATTCAGGACAGGGTTGGGAGACCCAGTACTTC. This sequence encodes CATSDSGQGWETQYF.

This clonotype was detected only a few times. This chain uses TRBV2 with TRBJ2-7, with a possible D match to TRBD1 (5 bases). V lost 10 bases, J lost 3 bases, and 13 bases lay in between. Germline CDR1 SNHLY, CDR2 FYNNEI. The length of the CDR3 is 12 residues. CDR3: CAISLDSYEQYF. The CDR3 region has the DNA TGTGCCATCAGCCTTGACAGCTACGAGCAGTACTTC. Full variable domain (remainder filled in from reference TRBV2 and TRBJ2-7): EPEVTQTPSHQVTQMGQEVILRCVPISNHLYFYWYRQILGQKVEFLVSFYNNEISEKSEIFDDQFSVERPDGSNFTLKIRSTKLEDSAMYFCAISLDSYEQYFGPGTRLTVT.

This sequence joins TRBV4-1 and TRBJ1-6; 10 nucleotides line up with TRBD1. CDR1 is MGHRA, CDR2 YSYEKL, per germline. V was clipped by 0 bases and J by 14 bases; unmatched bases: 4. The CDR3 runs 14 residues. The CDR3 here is CASSQEGTGVTLHF. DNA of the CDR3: TGCGCCAGCAGCCAAGAGGGGACAGGGGTTACCCTCCACTTT.

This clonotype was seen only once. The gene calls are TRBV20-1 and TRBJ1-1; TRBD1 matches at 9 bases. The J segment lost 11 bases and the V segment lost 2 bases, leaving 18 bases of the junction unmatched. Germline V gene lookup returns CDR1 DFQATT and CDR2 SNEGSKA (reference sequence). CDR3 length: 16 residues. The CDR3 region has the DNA TGCAGTGCTAGATCCCCACAGGGGGCAATCAGCCCCTGGGCTTTCTTT. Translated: CSARSPQGAISPWAFF.

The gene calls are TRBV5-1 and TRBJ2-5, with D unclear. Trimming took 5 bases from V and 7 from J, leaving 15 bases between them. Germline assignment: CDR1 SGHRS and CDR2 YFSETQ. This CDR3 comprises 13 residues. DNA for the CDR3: TGCGCCAGCAGTTTTGGTGGGGTGGGGACCCAGTACTTC. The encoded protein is CASSFGGVGTQYF.

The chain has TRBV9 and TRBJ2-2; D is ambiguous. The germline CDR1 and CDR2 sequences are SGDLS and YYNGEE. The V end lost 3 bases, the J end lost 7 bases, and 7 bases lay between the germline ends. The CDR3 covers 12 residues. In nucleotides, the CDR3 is TGTGCCAGCAGCGCCTACATCGGGGAGCTGTTTTTT. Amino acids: CASSAYIGELFF.

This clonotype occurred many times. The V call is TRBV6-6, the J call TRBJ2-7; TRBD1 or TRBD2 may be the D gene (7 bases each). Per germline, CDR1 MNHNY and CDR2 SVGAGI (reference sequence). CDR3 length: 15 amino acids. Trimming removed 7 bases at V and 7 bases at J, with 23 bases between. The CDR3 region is CASTLQGGQPYEQYF. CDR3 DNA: TGTGCCAGCACCCTCCAGGGGGGGCAACCATATGAGCAGTACTTC.

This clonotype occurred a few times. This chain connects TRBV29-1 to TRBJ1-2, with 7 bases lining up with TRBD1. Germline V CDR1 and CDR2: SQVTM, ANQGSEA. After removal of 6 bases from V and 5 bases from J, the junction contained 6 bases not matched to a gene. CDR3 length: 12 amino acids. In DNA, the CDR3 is TGCAGCGTCGATGACAGGGAATATGGCTACACCTTC. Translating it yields CSVDDREYGYTF. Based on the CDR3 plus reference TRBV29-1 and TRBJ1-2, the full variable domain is SAVISQKPSRDICQRGTSLTIQCQVDSQVTMMFWYRQQPGQSLTLIATANQGSEATYESGFVIDKFPISRPNLTFSTLTVSNMSPEDSSIYLCSVDDREYGYTFGSGTRLTVV.

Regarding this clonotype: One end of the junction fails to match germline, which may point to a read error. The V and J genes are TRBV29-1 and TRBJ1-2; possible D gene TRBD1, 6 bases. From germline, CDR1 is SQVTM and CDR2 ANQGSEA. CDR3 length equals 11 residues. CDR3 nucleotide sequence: TGCGGCGTAAACAAGCAGGGGGGCTACACCTTC. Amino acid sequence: CGVNKQGGYTF.